Following are 5 T cell receptor beta chains from one sample sequenced in a study of blood T cell repertoires in COVID-19. Profiling relied on immunoSEQ multiplex PCR, and the TCRdb table lists in-frame clones only, not all of them. In the table there are approximately 180,000 clones, 80% to 90% of which are singletons. The sample consisted of peripheral blood. These receptors all come from a man between 60 and 70 years old with acute or convalescent COVID-19.

The chain joins TRBV28 to TRBJ2-7; possible D gene TRBD2, 6 bases. V was cut by 3 bases and J by 1 base, with 16 bases left in between. This CDR3 comprises 16 residues. Germline loops: CDR1 MDHEN, CDR2 SYDVKM. The CDR3 reads CASSFYIAAPSYEQYF. The CDR3 nucleotides are TGTGCCAGCAGTTTTTATATAGCGGCCCCTTCCTACGAGCAGTACTTC.

The V gene is TRBV7-9, the J gene TRBJ2-1; D is perhaps TRBD2 (6 bases). V lost 3 bases and J 5 bases, leaving 11 bases between the germline ends. The CDR3 is 14 residues long. Germline CDR1 SEHNR, CDR2 FQNEAQ (reference sequence). The CDR3 DNA reads as TGTGCCAGCAGCTTCGGCGGGGTCAACAATGAGCAGTTCTTC. Its translation: CASSFGGVNNEQFF.

The rearrangement uses TRBV7-3 and TRBJ2-3; 7 positions agree with TRBD2. The CDR3 loop spans 17 amino acids. Germline trimming cut 2 bases from V and 1 base from J; bases unmatched to any gene: 9. In germline, CDR1 is SGHTA, CDR2 FQGTGA. The CDR3 DNA reads as TGTGCCAGCAGCTTAGACCCGCGCGGGAGAGGCACAGATACGCAGTATTTT. It encodes CASSLDPRGRGTDTQYF.

This chain joins TRBV18 and TRBJ2-7; 7 bases align to TRBD1. J lost 5 bases, V lost 5 bases, and 9 bases had no gene match. The CDR3 is 14 residues long. The germline V gene encodes CDR1 KGHSH and CDR2 LQKENI. The CDR3 is CASSETGRKDEQYF. The CDR3 DNA is TGTGCCAGCTCAGAGACAGGGAGAAAGGACGAGCAGTACTTC.

The chain links TRBV6-2 or TRBV6-3 to TRBJ2-4; 9 positions match TRBD1. The CDR3 totals 17 residues. Germline lookup yields CDR1 MNHEY and CDR2 SVGEGT. V lost 4 bases, J lost 0 bases, and 7 bases stayed unmatched. DNA of the CDR3: TGTGCCAGCAGTTGGTCCGGGACAGGGAAAGCCAAAAACATTCAGTACTTC. This sequence encodes CASSWSGTGKAKNIQYF.